Presented here are 2 T cell receptor beta chains from one specimen sequenced in a study of T cell repertoires in cytomegalovirus infection. TCRdb processed the reads anew with MiXCR; each CDR3 protein has one entry. The repertoire holds about 500,000 distinct CDR3 sequences, roughly 34% seen once, with 15% to 20% in the top ten. These receptors' antigens are unknown. The starting material was cultured PBMCs, obtained from culture after CMV antigen stimulation. Receptors originate from a human donor in good health (CMV status not recorded). Some clones in this sample may be carry-over from other donors' samples.

This clonotype was counted at least ten times. The chain couples TRBV7-2 to TRBJ2-3; 8 bases align to TRBD2. Germline-derived CDR1 and CDR2 are SGHTA and FQGNSA. CDR3 size: 18 residues. The V gene end was trimmed by 5 bases and the J gene end by 7 bases; junction bases not matched to a gene: 20. The CDR3 loop reads CASSLRGNSGTLIHTQYF. DNA for the CDR3: TGTGCCAGCAGCCTCCGGGGGAATAGCGGGACCTTAATACATACGCAGTATTTT.

This clonotype was seen a few times. The CDR3 loop reads CASRPGGRDSPLHF. The CDR3 bases are TGTGCCAGCAGACCGGGGGGACGGGATTCACCCCTCCACTTT. The chain recombines TRBV27 with TRBJ1-6; weak D call: TRBD1 (5 bases). The CDR3 is 14 residues long. With 6 bases removed from V and 8 bases from J, the gap between germline ends came to 14 bases. Germline CDR1 and CDR2: MNHEY and SMNVEV (reference sequence).